Following are 22 T cell receptor beta chains from one sample sequenced in a study of OX40 agonist ivuxolimab in advanced cancers. The protocol was immunoSEQ multiplex PCR, while the TCRdb copy is restricted to in-frame clones and leaves out a portion. The sample has tens of thousands of clones; about 91% are singletons. The sequences come from CD4+ or CD8+ T cells sorted from blood, collected in a trial of the OX40 agonist ivuxolimab. The receptors were gathered from an adult with an advanced solid tumor such as melanoma, head and neck, liver or kidney cancer.

The V call is TRBV19, the J call TRBJ2-2; weak D call: TRBD2 (6 bases). From germline, CDR1 is LNHDA and CDR2 SQIVND (reference sequence). Trimming shortened V by 7 bases and J by 8 bases, and 20 bases separated the two germline ends. The CDR3 consists of 15 residues. CDR3 nucleotide sequence: TGTGCCAGTAACCTTGGCGGTACAGGAGGGGGGGAGCTGTTTTTT. This gives the protein CASNLGGTGGGELFF. The full variable domain, rest sourced from reference TRBV19 and TRBJ2-2, is DGGITQSPKYLFRKEGQNVTLSCEQNLNHDAMYWYRQDPGQGLRLIYYSQIVNDFQKGDIAEGYSVSREKKESFPLTVTSAQKNPTAFYLCASNLGGTGGGELFFGEGSRLTVL.

The CDR3 DNA reads as TGTGCCGCAGCGCCCGGGGGAGCTACGGTTAACTATGGCTACACCTTC. It yields the protein CAAAPGGATVNYGYTF. The chain has TRBV15 and TRBJ1-2; weak D call: TRBD1 (5 bases). This CDR3 contains 16 residues. V was shortened by 11 bases and J by 1 base, with 23 bases between the two germline ends. Germline lookup yields CDR1 LNHNV and CDR2 YYDKDF (reference sequence).

This clone has just one count. The chain combines TRBV2 with TRBJ1-1, with a weak D call TRBD1 (6 bases). V gave up 1 base and J gave up 9 bases, with 15 bases separating them. Per the germline V gene, CDR1 is SNHLY and CDR2 is FYNNEI. This CDR3 comprises 14 residues. CDR3 region: CASSEGEGVRQAFF. The CDR3 coding sequence is TGTGCCAGCAGTGAAGGGGAGGGGGTACGGCAAGCTTTCTTT.

CDR3 nucleotide sequence: TGTGCCACCAGCAGAGAGCCTACAGGGGGGGCCTACAATGAGCAGTTCTTC. Residues: CATSREPTGGAYNEQFF. The chain recombines TRBV15 with TRBJ2-1; perhaps TRBD1 as D (8 bases). The CDR3 runs to 17 residues. V was pared by 0 bases and J by 2 bases, with 14 bases between. Germline V gene data show CDR1 as LNHNV and CDR2 as YYDKDF (reference sequence).

This clone was seen once. The V gene is TRBV5-1, the J gene TRBJ2-3, with TRBD2 matching over 10 bases. The CDR3 totals 15 residues. Germline assignment: CDR1 SGHRS and CDR2 YFSETQ. Trimming at V came to 4 bases and at J to 8 bases, leaving 10 bases not matched to a gene. The CDR3 is CASSGASGRLGTQYF. CDR3 bases: TGCGCCAGCAGCGGGGCTAGCGGGAGACTGGGTACGCAGTATTTT.

This clone was recorded once. The chain couples TRBV5-6 to TRBJ1-1; maybe TRBD1 (5 bases). From germline, CDR1 is SGHDT and CDR2 YYEEEE. V was cut by 5 bases and J by 0 bases, with 11 bases left in between. The CDR3 has 14 amino acids. The CDR3 region has the DNA TGTGCCAGCAGGCTCAGGGCTCTGAACACTGAAGCTTTCTTT. Its translation is CASRLRALNTEAFF.

The CDR3 spells CASSPERQANSPLHF. CDR3 DNA: TGTGCCAGCAGCCCGGAACGTCAGGCTAATTCACCCCTCCACTTT. The rearrangement uses TRBV5-4 and TRBJ1-6; D gene unclear. The CDR3 is 15 residues long. The ends were cut back, 4 bases at V and 6 bases at J, with 14 bases in the middle. Germline lookup yields CDR1 SGHNT and CDR2 YYREEE (reference sequence).

This chain joins TRBV5-1 and TRBJ2-3; the D is unclear. This CDR3 comprises 14 residues. V lost 6 bases, J lost 2 bases, and 13 bases lay in between. The germline V gene encodes CDR1 SGHRS and CDR2 YFSETQ. The CDR3 region is CASKNRADTDTQYF. In DNA form, the CDR3 reads TGCGCCAGCAAAAACCGGGCGGACACAGATACGCAGTATTTT.

The chain employs TRBV19 and TRBJ2-1, with TRBD2 identical over 10 bases. Germline assignment: CDR1 LNHDA and CDR2 SQIVND (reference sequence). The CDR3 has 18 amino acids. V shed 5 bases and J 1 base; nucleotides not matched to a gene: 11. CDR3 sequence (DNA): TGTGCCAGTAGTCTAACCCCTCCTAGCGGGAGATCCTACAATGAGCAGTTCTTC. Its translation: CASSLTPPSGRSYNEQFF.

The chain has TRBV7-2 and TRBJ2-3; perhaps TRBD1 as D (5 bases). The CDR3 has 15 amino acids. Trimming removed 1 base at V and 4 bases at J, with 12 bases between. Germline V gene sequence: CDR1 SGHTA, CDR2 FQGNSA. The CDR3 DNA sequence: TGTGCCAGCAGCTTAGTCGGCGTCAGGGCAGATACGCAGTATTTT. This translates into CASSLVGVRADTQYF. Full variable domain (rest looked up from reference TRBV7-2 and TRBJ2-3): GAGVSQSPSNKVTEKGKDVELRCDPISGHTALYWYRQSLGQGLEFLIYFQGNSAPDKSGLPSDRFSAERTGGSVSTLTIQRTQQEDSAVYLCASSLVGVRADTQYFGPGTRLTVL.

This chain joins TRBV9 and TRBJ2-3, with a tentative D call TRBD2 (6 bases). CDR3 length equals 15 residues. Looked up from germline, CDR1 is SGDLS and CDR2 is YYNGEE. Trimming shortened V by 3 bases and J by 4 bases, and 15 bases separated the two germline ends. CDR3 in amino acids: CASSGVGSYADTQYF. The CDR3, as DNA: TGTGCCAGCAGCGGTGTCGGGAGTTACGCAGATACGCAGTATTTT. The entire variable domain, with the rest obtained from reference TRBV9 and TRBJ2-3, is as follows: DSGVTQTPKHLITATGQRVTLRCSPRSGDLSVYWYQQSLDQGLQFLIQYYNGEERAKGNILERFSAQQFPDLHSELNLSSLELGDSALYFCASSGVGSYADTQYFGPGTRLTVL.

The chain recombines TRBV30 with TRBJ2-7; tentative D call: TRBD2 (7 bases). CDR3 length equals 15 residues. Germline-derived CDR1 and CDR2 are GTSNPN and SVGIG (reference sequence). Trimming took 3 bases from V and 2 from J, leaving 17 bases between them. The CDR3 nucleotides read TGTGCCTGGAGCGGGAGCGGGAAGGGGGCCTACGAGCAGTACTTC. This gives the protein CAWSGSGKGAYEQYF.

The V call is TRBV6-1, the J call TRBJ1-2; D possibly corresponds to TRBD1 (5 bases). Germline V CDR1 and CDR2: MNHNS, SASEGT. The CDR3 is 15 residues long. The V gene lost 5 bases and the J gene lost 2 bases, with 15 bases spanning the gap. CDR3 in DNA: TGTGCCAGCAGTTCAGGCCCAGGGTTAAACTATGGCTACACCTTC. Translation gives CASSSGPGLNYGYTF.

The rearrangement joins TRBV19 to TRBJ1-5; D unclear. The CDR3 covers 14 residues. The V gene lost 6 bases and the J gene lost 4 bases, with 13 bases spanning the gap. The germline V gene encodes CDR1 LNHDA and CDR2 SQIVND (reference sequence). CDR3 in DNA: TGTGCCAGTAGCCTGGCTGGGGTTAATCAGCCCCAGCATTTT. The encoded protein is CASSLAGVNQPQHF. The full variable domain, with the rest looked up from reference TRBV19 and TRBJ1-5, is DGGITQSPKYLFRKEGQNVTLSCEQNLNHDAMYWYRQDPGQGLRLIYYSQIVNDFQKGDIAEGYSVSREKKESFPLTVTSAQKNPTAFYLCASSLAGVNQPQHFGDGTRLSIL.

The chain employs TRBV30 and TRBJ2-4; D gene uncertain. Trimming took off 2 bases at V and 2 bases at J, with 7 bases between the two ends. The germline V gene encodes CDR1 GTSNPN and CDR2 SVGIG (reference sequence). The CDR3 spans 13 residues. The CDR3 spells CAWSSPTKNIQYF. The CDR3 nucleotides are TGTGCCTGGAGTAGCCCGACCAAAAACATTCAGTACTTC. Full variable domain (rest looked up from reference TRBV30 and TRBJ2-4): SQTIHQWPATLVQPVGSPLSLECTVEGTSNPNLYWYRQAAGRGLQLLFYSVGIGQISSEVPQNLSASRPQDRQFILSSKKLLLSDSGFYLCAWSSPTKNIQYFGAGTRLSVL.

The rearrangement joins TRBV19 to TRBJ2-7, with TRBD2 matching over 11 bases. Trimming took 0 bases from V and 3 from J; bases not matched to a gene: 1. The germline V gene has CDR1 LNHDA and CDR2 SQIVND (reference sequence). The length of the CDR3 is 15 residues. This CDR3 is CASSIDTSGSYEQYF. In DNA, the CDR3 is TGTGCCAGTAGTATAGATACTAGCGGGAGCTACGAGCAGTACTTC.

The chain uses TRBV11-1 and TRBJ2-2; 12 positions match TRBD2. V was pared by 5 bases and J by 6 bases, with 10 bases of the junction left unmatched. The CDR3 extends over 17 amino acids. CDR1 is SGHAT, CDR2 FQDESV, per germline (reference sequence). The CDR3, as DNA: TGTGCCAGCAGCCTCTCACTAGCGGGAGGCAGTTCCGGGGAGCTGTTTTTT. Translating gives CASSLSLAGGSSGELFF. The full variable domain, with the rest looked up from reference TRBV11-1 and TRBJ2-2, is EAEVAQSPRYKITEKSQAVAFWCDPISGHATLYWYRQILGQGPELLVQFQDESVVDDSQLPKDRFSAERLKGVDSTLKIQPAELGDSAMYLCASSLSLAGGSSGELFFGEGSRLTVL.

This clone was observed a few times. At one end the junction does not follow the germline gene, possibly because of a read error. V and J are TRBV11-2 and TRBJ2-7, with D possibly matching TRBD2 (5 bases). Germline-derived CDR1 and CDR2 are SGHAT and FQNNGV. CDR3 size: 13 residues. CDR3 in amino acids: CASRRSGDYEQYF. CDR3 DNA sequence: TGTGCGAGCAGGAGGAGTGGGGACTACGAGCAGTACTTC. The full variable domain, with the rest looked up from reference TRBV11-2 and TRBJ2-7, is EAGVAQSPRYKIIEKRQSVAFWCNPISGHATLYWYQQILGQGPKLLIQFQNNGVVDDSQLPKDRFSAERLKGVDSTLKIQPAKLEDSAVYLCASRRSGDYEQYFGPGTRLTVT.

The CDR3 spells CASSQEPGVTSGGYTF. CDR3 nucleotide sequence: TGTGCCAGCAGCCAGGAACCGGGGGTGACTTCGGGTGGCTACACCTTC. The V gene is TRBV4-2, the J gene TRBJ1-2; maybe TRBD1 (5 bases). V was pared by 3 bases and J by 7 bases, with 21 bases between. The germline V gene encodes CDR1 LGHNA and CDR2 YNFKEQ. The CDR3 runs 16 residues.

The chain links TRBV11-2 to TRBJ2-1; D perhaps matches TRBD2 (5 bases). The length of the CDR3 is 15 residues. V was clipped by 4 bases and J by 1 base, with 11 bases between them. Per the germline V gene, CDR1 is SGHAT and CDR2 is FQNNGV. CDR3 residues: CASSSAPGSYNEQFF. For the CDR3, the DNA is TGTGCCAGCAGCTCAGCCCCGGGGTCCTACAATGAGCAGTTCTTC.

The chain links TRBV10-1 to TRBJ2-3, with 7 bases aligning to TRBD1. V trimming: 6 bases; J trimming: 0 bases; junction bases outside the gene matches: 6. The CDR3 extends over 15 amino acids. Germline lookup yields CDR1 WNHNN and CDR2 SYGVQD (reference sequence). Here the CDR3 DNA reads TGCGCCAGCAGCCAGGGGACAGCTAGCACAGATACGCAGTATTTT. As protein: CASSQGTASTDTQYF.

This clone has only a few counts. V is TRBV9 and J is TRBJ1-5; the D is unclear. The V end was cut by 3 bases, the J end by 2 bases, with 18 bases between. The CDR3 runs to 17 residues. CDR1 is SGDLS and CDR2 is YYNGEE in the germline V gene. DNA for the CDR3: TGTGCCAGCAGCGAAGAGACCCTTTCAGGTGGCAATCAGCCCCAGCATTTT. It is translated as CASSEETLSGGNQPQHF. Using reference TRBV9 and TRBJ1-5 for the parts outside the CDR3, the full variable domain is DSGVTQTPKHLITATGQRVTLRCSPRSGDLSVYWYQQSLDQGLQFLIQYYNGEERAKGNILERFSAQQFPDLHSELNLSSLELGDSALYFCASSEETLSGGNQPQHFGDGTRLSIL.